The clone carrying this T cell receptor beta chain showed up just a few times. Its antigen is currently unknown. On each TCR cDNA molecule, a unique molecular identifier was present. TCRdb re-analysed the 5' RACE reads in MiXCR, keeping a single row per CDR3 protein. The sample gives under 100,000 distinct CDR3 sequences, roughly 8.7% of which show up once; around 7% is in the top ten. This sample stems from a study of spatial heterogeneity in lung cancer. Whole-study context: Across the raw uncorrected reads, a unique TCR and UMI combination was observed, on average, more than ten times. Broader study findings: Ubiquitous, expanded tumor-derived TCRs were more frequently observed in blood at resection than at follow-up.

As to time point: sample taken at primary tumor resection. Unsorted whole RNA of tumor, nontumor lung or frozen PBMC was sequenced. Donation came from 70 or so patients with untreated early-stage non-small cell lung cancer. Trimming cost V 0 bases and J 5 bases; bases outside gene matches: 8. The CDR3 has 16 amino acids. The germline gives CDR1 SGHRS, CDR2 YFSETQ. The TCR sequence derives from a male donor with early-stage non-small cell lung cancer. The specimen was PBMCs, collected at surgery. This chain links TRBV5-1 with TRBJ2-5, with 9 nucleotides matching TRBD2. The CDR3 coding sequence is TGCGCCAGCAGCTTGGCAATGGCGGGGGGGCCGGAGACCCAGTACTTC. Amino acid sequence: CASSLAMAGGPETQYF.